This T cell receptor (beta chain) was found in a study of post-analysis software for immune sequencing data. Overall study context: Relapsing-remitting, secondary progressive and progressive-relapsing forms made up the multiple sclerosis disease courses.

This clonotype was picked up a small number of times. Its antigen is not identified. Study-level results: Compared against controls, patients with multiple sclerosis displayed significantly lower normalized Chao1 diversity. Strong co-clustering by F measure was seen for same-batch samples. Patients used a handful of TRBV segments, including TRBV5-6, TRBV5-1 and TRBV20-1, more often than controls.

Built from TCR beta cDNA, the libraries had unique molecular identifiers in them. Input amounts of 1 to 10 million T cells were used. These gave about 500,000 cDNA molecules, so each molecule approximated one T cell. TCRdb analysed the PCR reads with MiXCR anew, one entry per CDR3 protein. The sample holds roughly 580,000 distinct CDR3 sequences, 44% seen once. After removal of 3 bases from V and 6 bases from J, the junction contained 7 bases not matched to a gene. Germline V gene sequence: CDR1 SGDLS, CDR2 YYNGEE. This CDR3 has 14 residues. The V call is TRBV9, the J call TRBJ1-2; TRBD1 matches 8 bases. Sequencing input: blood. The origin of this receptor is a girl between 10 and 17 years old with multiple sclerosis. The CDR3 bases are TGTGCCAGCAGCGCCAGATGGACAGGGCATGGCTACACCTTC. Translating gives CASSARWTGHGYTF.